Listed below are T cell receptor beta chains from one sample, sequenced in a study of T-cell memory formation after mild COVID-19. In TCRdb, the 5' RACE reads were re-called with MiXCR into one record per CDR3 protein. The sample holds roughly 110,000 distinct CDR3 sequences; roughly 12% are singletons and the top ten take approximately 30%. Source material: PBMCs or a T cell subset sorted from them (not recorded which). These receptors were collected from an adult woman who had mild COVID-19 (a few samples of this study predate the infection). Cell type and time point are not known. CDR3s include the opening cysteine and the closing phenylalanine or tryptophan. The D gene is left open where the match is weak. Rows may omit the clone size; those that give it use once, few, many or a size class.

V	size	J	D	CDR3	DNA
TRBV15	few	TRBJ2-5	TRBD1	CATSRRGQAFQETQYF	TGTGCCACCAGCAGAAGGGGACAGGCATTCCAAGAGACCCAGTACTTC
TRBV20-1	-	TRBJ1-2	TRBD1	CSDTTDRGSLGYTF	TGCAGTGATACAACGGACAGGGGATCGTTAGGCTACACCTTC
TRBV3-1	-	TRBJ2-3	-	CASSQDRTVLRRDTQYF	TGTGCCAGCAGCCAAGATAGGACAGTCCTAAGGCGGGATACGCAGTATTTT
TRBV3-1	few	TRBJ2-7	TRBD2	CASSPRLAASYEQYF	TGTGCCAGCAGCCCGAGGCTAGCGGCCTCCTACGAGCAGTACTTC
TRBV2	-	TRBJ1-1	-	CASTEGNANTEAFF	TGTGCCAGCACTGAAGGTAACGCGAACACTGAAGCTTTCTTT
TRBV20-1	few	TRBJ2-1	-	CSALGGAGYNEQFF	TGCAGTGCCCTGGGGGGAGCAGGGTACAATGAGCAGTTCTTC
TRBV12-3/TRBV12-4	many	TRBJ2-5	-	CASSLARYREPQYF	TGTGCCAGCAGTTTAGCTCGGTACCGGGAACCCCAGTACTTC
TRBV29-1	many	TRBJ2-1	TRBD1	CSVEDRITGVNEQFF	TGCAGCGTTGAAGATCGGATAACAGGGGTCAATGAGCAGTTCTTC
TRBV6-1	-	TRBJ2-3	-	CASSDLRSAPSTDTQYF	TGTGCCAGCAGTGACCTAAGGTCGGCTCCCAGCACAGATACGCAGTATTTT
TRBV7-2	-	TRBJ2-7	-	CASSSPGLTYEQYF	TGTGCCAGCAGCTCCCCGGGCCTTACCTACGAGCAGTACTTC
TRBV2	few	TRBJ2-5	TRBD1	CASRTFSTGFGETQYF	TGTGCCAGCAGGACTTTTTCGACAGGGTTCGGGGAGACCCAGTACTTC
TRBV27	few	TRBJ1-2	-	CASSITGNYGYTF	TGTGCCAGCAGTATCACAGGGAACTATGGCTACACCTTC
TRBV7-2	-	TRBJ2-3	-	CASSLVPGASTDTQYF	TGTGCCAGCAGCTTAGTTCCAGGGGCTAGCACAGATACGCAGTATTTT
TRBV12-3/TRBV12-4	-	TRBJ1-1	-	CASREIRGEAFF	TGTGCCAGCAGGGAGATTAGGGGTGAAGCTTTCTTT
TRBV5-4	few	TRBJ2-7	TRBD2	CASSFAGESYEQYF	TGTGCCAGCAGCTTTGCGGGGGAATCCTACGAGCAGTACTTC
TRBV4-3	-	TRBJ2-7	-	CASSQVLEGEQYF	TGCGCCAGCAGCCAAGTGCTTGAAGGCGAGCAGTACTTC
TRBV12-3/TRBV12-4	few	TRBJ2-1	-	CASSLGLSWYNEQFF	TGTGCCAGCAGCCTGGGGCTATCATGGTACAATGAGCAGTTCTTC
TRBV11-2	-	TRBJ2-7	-	CASSFLNHEQYF	TGTGCCAGCAGCTTTTTGAACCACGAGCAGTACTTC
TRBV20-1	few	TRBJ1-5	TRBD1	CSAEDRDGNQPQHF	TGCAGTGCTGAGGACAGGGACGGCAATCAGCCCCAGCATTTT
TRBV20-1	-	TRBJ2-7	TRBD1	CSARPTGGSLPYEQYF	TGCAGTGCTAGACCGACAGGGGGTTCGCTTCCCTACGAGCAGTACTTC
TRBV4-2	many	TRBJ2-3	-	CASSQDRDTQYF	TGTGCCAGCAGCCAAGATAGAGATACGCAGTATTTT
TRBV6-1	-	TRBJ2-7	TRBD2	CASKLTSGYEQYF	TGTGCCAGCAAGTTGACTAGCGGATACGAGCAGTACTTC
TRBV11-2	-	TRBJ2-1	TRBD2	CASSFSTGTSGHYNEQFF	TGTGCCAGCAGCTTTAGTACCGGGACTAGCGGTCACTACAATGAGCAGTTCTTC
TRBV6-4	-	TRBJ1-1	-	CASSEELGKEAFF	TGTGCCAGCTCCGAGGAGTTGGGGAAAGAGGCTTTCTTT
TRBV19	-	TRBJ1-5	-	CASRGTGSNQPQHF	TGTGCCAGTAGGGGGACTGGAAGCAATCAGCCCCAGCATTTT
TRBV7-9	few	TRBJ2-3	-	CASSSPILRGTDTQYF	TGTGCCAGCAGCTCCCCGATCCTGCGAGGCACAGATACGCAGTATTTT
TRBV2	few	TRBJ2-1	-	CASSEVPAYEQFF	TGTGCCAGCAGTGAAGTGCCGGCATATGAGCAGTTCTTC
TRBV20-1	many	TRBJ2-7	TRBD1	CSASQGDRGEQYF	TGCAGTGCTAGTCAGGGGGACAGGGGCGAGCAGTACTTC